Below are 22 T cell receptor beta chains sequenced from a single sample in a study of blood T cell repertoires in COVID-19. TCRdb's copy holds only in-frame clones and misses some; the assay was immunoSEQ multiplex PCR. The sample lists about 85,000 clones, roughly 82% occurring once. The source material was peripheral blood. All receptors come from a woman of 80 years or more with acute or convalescent COVID-19.

V usage is TRBV4-1 and J usage is TRBJ2-7; D is unclear. The germline CDR1 and CDR2 sequences are MGHRA and YSYEKL. The CDR3 covers 12 residues. Between the trimmed V and J ends, which lost 3 bases and 6 bases, there was a span of 9 bases. This CDR3 reads CASSHVKSEQYF. In DNA form, the CDR3 reads TGCGCCAGCAGCCACGTGAAGAGCGAGCAGTACTTC.

This clone showed up just a few times. The chain couples TRBV3-1 (or the pseudogene TRBV3-2) to TRBJ2-5; 7 bases agree with TRBD1. Germline values: CDR1 LGHDT, CDR2 YNNKEL (reference sequence). The V segment lost 1 base and the J segment 1 base; nucleotides outside the gene matches: 3. The CDR3 has 15 residues. Here the CDR3 DNA reads TGTGCCAGCAGCCAAGTGGACAGGTTCCAAGAGACCCAGTACTTC. Protein sequence: CASSQVDRFQETQYF.

CDR3 region: CASSSGLYTGELFF. The CDR3 DNA is TGTGCCAGCAGCTCGGGACTCTACACCGGGGAGCTGTTTTTT. The chain couples TRBV7-3 to TRBJ2-2; TRBD2 is a possible D gene (6 bases). The germline V and J ends were trimmed by 4 bases and 3 bases, with 9 bases remaining between them. The CDR3 spans 14 residues. The germline V gene encodes CDR1 SGHTA and CDR2 FQGTGA.

The chain carries TRBV20-1 and TRBJ1-1; weak D call: TRBD1 (5 bases). The CDR3 totals 11 residues. The germline V and J ends were trimmed by 5 bases and 10 bases, with 14 bases remaining between them. The germline gives CDR1 DFQATT, CDR2 SNEGSKA (reference sequence). The CDR3 DNA is TGCAGTGCTTCAGGGCCGGGAGGAGCTTTCTTT. Translating it yields CSASGPGGAFF.

This chain uses TRBV7-9 with TRBJ2-7, with D possibly matching TRBD1 (6 bases). CDR1 SEHNR and CDR2 FQNEAQ come from the germline V gene (reference sequence). The V and J ends lost 5 bases and 2 bases respectively, with 19 bases between them. The CDR3 spans 16 residues. This CDR3 is CASSNTRTVLTYEQYF. The CDR3 nucleotides read TGTGCCAGCAGCAATACCCGGACAGTTTTAACCTACGAGCAGTACTTC. Combining the CDR3 with reference TRBV7-9 and TRBJ2-7 gives the whole variable domain DTGVSQNPRHKITKRGQNVTFRCDPISEHNRLYWYRQTLGQGPEFLTYFQNEAQLEKSRLLSDRFSAERPKGSFSTLEIQRTEQGDSAMYLCASSNTRTVLTYEQYFGPGTRLTVT.

This CDR3 reads CASSLREVSGNTIYF. CDR3 sequence (DNA): TGTGCCAGCAGCTTAAGGGAGGTCTCTGGAAACACCATATATTTT. This chain uses TRBV7-8 with TRBJ1-3; D gene unclear. This CDR3 contains 15 residues. V was cut by 2 bases and J by 0 bases, with 8 bases left in between. CDR1 and CDR2 from the germline V gene are SGHVS and FQNEAQ.

The chain carries TRBV5-8 and TRBJ2-3, with TRBD2 identical over 12 bases. Germline values: CDR1 SGHTS, CDR2 YDEGEE. V was clipped by 4 bases and J by 6 bases; unmatched bases: 6. The CDR3 runs to 15 residues. The CDR3 spells CASSPTSGRWDTQYF. The CDR3 DNA sequence: TGTGCCAGCAGCCCCACTAGCGGGAGGTGGGATACGCAGTATTTT.

The chain recombines TRBV18 with TRBJ1-6; D gene ambiguous. The CDR3 covers 14 residues. Per the germline V gene, CDR1 is KGHSH and CDR2 is LQKENI. Trimming stripped 6 bases from V and 7 bases from J, with 13 bases between. The DNA for the CDR3 is TGTGCCAGCTCCGCTACAGTAGACAATTCACCCCTCCACTTT. Translation: CASSATVDNSPLHF. Complete variable domain (other parts from reference TRBV18 and TRBJ1-6): NAGVMQNPRHLVRRRGQEARLRCSPMKGHSHVYWYRQLPEEGLKFMVYLQKENIIDESGMPKERFSAEFPKEGPSILRIQQVVRGDSAAYFCASSATVDNSPLHFGNGTRLTVT.

The rearrangement uses TRBV18 and TRBJ1-2, with 8 bases that match TRBD1. The junction had 14 bases not matched to a gene; V was cut back by 1 base and J by 7 bases. Germline V gene sequence: CDR1 KGHSH, CDR2 LQKENI. The CDR3 has 17 amino acids. CDR3 DNA: TGTGCCAGCTCACCACGGCCCTCGACAGGGGCCCCCCTTGGCTACACCTTC. Protein product: CASSPRPSTGAPLGYTF.

This clone was seen more than once but under ten times. The rearrangement joins TRBV10-3 to TRBJ1-5, with 9 bases lining up with TRBD1. V gave up 4 bases and J gave up 2 bases; unmatched junction bases: 0. Germline CDR1 is ENHRY and CDR2 is SYGVKD. The CDR3 loop spans 14 amino acids. CDR3 in amino acids: CAISGDRGNQPQHF. The DNA for the CDR3 is TGTGCCATCAGTGGGGACAGGGGCAATCAGCCCCAGCATTTT.

The V call is TRBV19, the J call TRBJ1-1; 8 bases are a match to TRBD1. Losses at the gene ends were 2 bases for V and 5 bases for J; bases not matched to a gene: 7. Germline V gene sequence: CDR1 LNHDA, CDR2 SQIVND (reference sequence). CDR3 size: 15 residues. CDR3 sequence reads: CASSIPTGVRTEAFF. For the CDR3, the DNA is TGTGCCAGTAGTATACCGACAGGGGTTCGGACTGAAGCTTTCTTT.

The rearrangement links TRBV10-1 to TRBJ1-6; the D gene is possibly TRBD1 (6 bases). Trimming took off 3 bases at V and 10 bases at J, with 13 bases between the two ends. CDR1 and CDR2 (germline): WNHNN, SYGVQD (reference sequence). CDR3 length equals 14 residues. The CDR3 DNA follows: TGCGCCAGCAGTGAACACAGGGACGGGTCACCCCTCCACTTT. Amino acids: CASSEHRDGSPLHF.

This clone was counted a single time. The CDR3 bases are TGTGCCACCAGTGATTTTGGAGTCCCAGATACGCAGTATTTT. Amino acid sequence: CATSDFGVPDTQYF. This chain joins TRBV24-1 and TRBJ2-3; D gene uncertain. The germline V gene has CDR1 KGHDR and CDR2 SFDVKD. Trimming cost V 1 base and J 4 bases, with 8 bases left between them. This CDR3 is 14 amino acids long.

This chain links TRBV20-1 with TRBJ1-1, with D maybe TRBD1 (5 bases). V was pared by 4 bases and J by 5 bases, with 8 bases between. The germline V gene encodes CDR1 DFQATT and CDR2 SNEGSKA (reference sequence). The CDR3 extends over 11 amino acids. CDR3 sequence (DNA): TGCAGTGCTACCCAGGGAACTGAAGCTTTCTTT. Protein sequence: CSATQGTEAFF.

The chain employs TRBV5-4 and TRBJ2-3, with TRBD2 matching 7 bases. The CDR3 extends over 14 amino acids. The germline CDR1 and CDR2 sequences are SGHNT and YYREEE (reference sequence). Trimming took 7 bases from V and 6 from J; bases not matched to a gene: 11. CDR3 amino acids: CASQRDSSFDTQYF. The CDR3 coding sequence is TGTGCCAGCCAGCGGGACTCTTCATTCGATACGCAGTATTTT.

This chain joins TRBV28 and TRBJ2-7, with 8 bases fitting TRBD2. After removal of 6 bases from V and 5 bases from J, the junction contained 15 bases not matched to a gene. The germline V gene has CDR1 MDHEN and CDR2 SYDVKM. The CDR3 has 16 residues. The CDR3 DNA follows: TGTGCCAGCAGCCAATACGCTTCTAGCGGGCGGGACGAGCAGTACTTC. It translates to CASSQYASSGRDEQYF. The full variable domain, completed using reference TRBV28 and TRBJ2-7, is DVKVTQSSRYLVKRTGEKVFLECVQDMDHENMFWYRQDPGLGLRLIYFSYDVKMKEKGDIPEGYSVSREKKERFSLILESASTNQTSMYLCASSQYASSGRDEQYFGPGTRLTVT.

The genes are TRBV6-6 and TRBJ1-6; TRBD1 matches 10 bases. There are 15 residues in the CDR3. V dropped 0 bases and J dropped 8; count of bases not matched to a gene: 1. In germline, CDR1 is MNHNY, CDR2 SVGAGI (reference sequence). CDR3 residues: CASSYSTGGDSPLHF. In DNA form, the CDR3 reads TGTGCCAGCAGTTACTCGACAGGGGGCGATTCACCCCTCCACTTT.

The chain joins TRBV4-2 to TRBJ1-1; 7 positions match TRBD1. The CDR3 consists of 15 residues. CDR1 is LGHNA, CDR2 YNFKEQ, per germline. After removal of 4 bases from V and 5 bases from J, the junction contained 10 bases not matched to a gene. For the CDR3, the DNA is TGTGCCAGCAGCCCCCGAGGAGGGGGCGGGACTGAAGCTTTCTTT. As protein: CASSPRGGGGTEAFF.

The J gene is TRBJ1-6, the V gene TRBV7-9, with D possibly matching TRBD1 (5 bases). CDR1 is SEHNR, CDR2 FQNEAQ, per germline (reference sequence). The V end was cut by 5 bases, the J end by 6 bases, with 11 bases between. The CDR3 length is 14 residues. The DNA for the CDR3 is TGTGCCAGCAGCCACGACAGTTCTAATTCACCCCTCCACTTT. Translating it yields CASSHDSSNSPLHF.

This chain joins TRBV15 and TRBJ1-2, with unresolved D. V lost 0 bases to trimming and J lost 5 bases, with 4 bases between them. In germline, CDR1 is LNHNV, CDR2 YYDKDF (reference sequence). CDR3 length equals 12 residues. In DNA form, the CDR3 reads TGTGCCACCAGCAGAGATCAATATGGCTACACCTTC. Amino acid sequence: CATSRDQYGYTF. The full variable domain, its missing parts supplied by reference TRBV15 and TRBJ1-2, is DAMVIQNPRYQVTQFGKPVTLSCSQTLNHNVMYWYQQKSSQAPKLLFHYYDKDFNNEADTPDNFQSRRPNTSFCFLDIRSPGLGDTAMYLCATSRDQYGYTFGSGTRLTVV.

The chain combines TRBV28 with TRBJ2-4, with 7 bases identical to TRBD2. The CDR3 is made up of 18 amino acids. After removal of 5 bases from V and 1 base from J, the junction contained 14 bases not matched to a gene. Germline CDR1 and CDR2: MDHEN and SYDVKM. This chain's CDR3 is CASSLGLAALSAKNIQYF. The CDR3 nucleotides are TGTGCCAGCAGTCTGGGTCTAGCGGCCCTGTCGGCCAAAAACATTCAGTACTTC. The variable domain in full, completed from reference TRBV28 and TRBJ2-4, reads DVKVTQSSRYLVKRTGEKVFLECVQDMDHENMFWYRQDPGLGLRLIYFSYDVKMKEKGDIPEGYSVSREKKERFSLILESASTNQTSMYLCASSLGLAALSAKNIQYFGAGTRLSVL.

This chain links TRBV19 with TRBJ2-3, with D perhaps TRBD1 (6 bases). The CDR3 sequence is 14 residues long. The germline V gene has CDR1 LNHDA and CDR2 SQIVND (reference sequence). The V end was cut by 7 bases, the J end by 3 bases, with 14 bases between. CDR3 region: CASTSDRRTDTQYF. DNA of the CDR3: TGTGCCAGTACCTCCGACAGGCGGACAGATACGCAGTATTTT. The variable domain in full, with the rest retrieved from reference TRBV19 and TRBJ2-3, is DGGITQSPKYLFRKEGQNVTLSCEQNLNHDAMYWYRQDPGQGLRLIYYSQIVNDFQKGDIAEGYSVSREKKESFPLTVTSAQKNPTAFYLCASTSDRRTDTQYFGPGTRLTVL.